The next 10 T cell receptor beta chains were all read from a single sample in a study of cytomegalovirus exposure and HLA in healthy donors. The PCR made use of 60 Vbeta and 13 Jbeta primers. Repertoires were generated with immunoSEQ multiplex PCR, while TCRdb's copy carries only in-frame clones and drops some. The sample holds fewer than 250,000 clones, approximately 79% seen once. Sequencing was performed on PBMCs. The receptors come from a girl under 10 years old in good health and CMV-seronegative.

This chain connects TRBV19 to TRBJ2-6; 7 nucleotides align to TRBD1. CDR3 size: 15 residues. The ends lost 10 bases at V and 0 bases at J; junction bases unmatched: 6. Germline V gene data show CDR1 as LNHDA and CDR2 as SQIVND (reference sequence). The CDR3 here is CATRQGDSGANVLTF. DNA of the CDR3: TGTGCCACCCGACAGGGCGACTCTGGGGCCAACGTCCTGACTTTC.

The chain carries TRBV2 and TRBJ1-2, with a weak D call TRBD1 (6 bases). The CDR3 runs to 15 residues. The V end was cut by 6 bases, the J end by 4 bases, with 18 bases between. The germline V gene has CDR1 SNHLY and CDR2 FYNNEI. The CDR3 reads CASRSDTGLGYGYTF. The CDR3 coding sequence is TGTGCCAGCAGATCGGACACAGGGTTGGGCTATGGCTACACCTTC.

This rearrangement joins TRBV6-5 to TRBJ2-1, with unresolved D. Germline V gene lookup returns CDR1 MNHEY and CDR2 SVGAGI. V shed 10 bases and J shed 2 bases, with 18 bases lying between them. This CDR3 has 15 amino acids. The CDR3: CATQKITATYNEQFF. CDR3 nucleotides: TGTGCCACCCAAAAAATTACAGCTACCTACAATGAGCAGTTCTTC.

To note about this clone: The junction departs from the called germline gene at one end, perhaps through a read error. The V call is TRBV7-9, the J call TRBJ2-7; no firm D call. CDR3 length equals 12 residues. Germline values: CDR1 SEHNR, CDR2 FQNEAQ (reference sequence). The CDR3 region has the DNA TGTTCCAGCAGCTTATCATCCTACGAGCAGTACTTC. This encodes CSSSLSSYEQYF.

V usage is TRBV10-3 and J usage is TRBJ1-2; possibly TRBD1 for D (6 bases). V lost 11 bases and J lost 4, with 20 bases in between. CDR1 and CDR2 (germline): ENHRY, SYGVKD. CDR3 length: 14 residues. As DNA, the CDR3 is TGTGCCTCACACCGGGACATTTCATTCTATGGCTACACCTTC. Encoded protein: CASHRDISFYGYTF.

The rearrangement uses TRBV6-1 and TRBJ1-2; D is ambiguous. Trimming left V 5 bases short and J 8 bases short, with 15 bases between. Looked up from germline, CDR1 is MNHNS and CDR2 is SASEGT. CDR3 length: 13 residues. As DNA, the CDR3 is TGTGCCAGCAGTTCAGGAGGACTCGGGGGCTACACCTTC. As protein: CASSSGGLGGYTF.

The chain joins TRBV6-5 to TRBJ1-5; weak D call: TRBD1 (5 bases). CDR1 and CDR2 from the germline V gene are MNHEY and SVGAGI. The CDR3 sequence is 13 residues long. Between the trimmed V and J ends, which lost 5 bases and 2 bases, there was a span of 7 bases. The CDR3 nucleotides read TGTGCCAGCAGTGAAGGGGGCAATCAGCCCCAGCATTTT. Translating gives CASSEGGNQPQHF.

This chain links TRBV18 with TRBJ1-1; D unclear. V dropped 3 bases and J dropped 4 bases, with 9 bases sitting between them. Germline CDR1 reads KGHSH; CDR2 reads LQKENI. CDR3 length equals 13 residues. The CDR3 sequence is CASSPAGSTEAFF. The CDR3 DNA reads TGTGCCAGCTCACCGGCGGGGAGCACTGAAGCTTTCTTT.

This clone was observed a single time. This chain links TRBV9 with TRBJ1-2; 9 bases are a match to TRBD1. The V gene's germline CDR1 is SGDLS and CDR2 YYNGEE. J was trimmed by 3 bases and V by 3 bases; bases with no gene match: 6. The CDR3 is 15 residues long. CDR3 bases: TGTGCCAGCAGCGCGGGACAGGGTTCATACTATGGCTACACCTTC. This sequence encodes CASSAGQGSYYGYTF.

The chain has TRBV19 and TRBJ1-1; 7 bases are shared with TRBD1. CDR3 length: 14 residues. The V segment lost 5 bases and the J segment 0 bases; nucleotides outside the gene matches: 3. Germline values: CDR1 LNHDA, CDR2 SQIVND (reference sequence). For the CDR3, the DNA is TGTGCCAGTAGTCCGGGGACAGTGAACACTGAAGCTTTCTTT. Amino acids: CASSPGTVNTEAFF.